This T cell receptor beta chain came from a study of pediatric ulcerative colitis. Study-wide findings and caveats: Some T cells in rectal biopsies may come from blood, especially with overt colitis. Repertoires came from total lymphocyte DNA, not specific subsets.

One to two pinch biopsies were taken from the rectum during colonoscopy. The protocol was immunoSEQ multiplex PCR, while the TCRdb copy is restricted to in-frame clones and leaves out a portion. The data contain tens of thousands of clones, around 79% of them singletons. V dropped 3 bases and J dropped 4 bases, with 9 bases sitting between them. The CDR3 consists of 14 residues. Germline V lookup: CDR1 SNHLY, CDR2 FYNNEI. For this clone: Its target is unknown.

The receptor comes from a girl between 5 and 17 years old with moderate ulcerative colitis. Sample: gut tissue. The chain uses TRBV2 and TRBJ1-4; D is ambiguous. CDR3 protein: CASSDGQINEKLFF. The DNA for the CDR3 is TGTGCCAGCAGTGACGGGCAGATTAATGAAAAACTGTTTTTT.